Following are 20 T cell receptor beta chains from one sample sequenced in a study of blood T cell repertoires in COVID-19. The assay was immunoSEQ multiplex PCR, and TCRdb's table has in-frame clones only and misses some. Of approximately 240,000 clones detected, roughly 80% appear once; the ten largest clones hold 4.9%. Specimen: peripheral blood. These receptors were collected from a woman of 80 years or more with active or convalescent COVID-19.

The chain combines TRBV5-1 with TRBJ2-5; D may be TRBD1 (6 bases). Germline assignment: CDR1 SGHRS and CDR2 YFSETQ. The CDR3 spans 14 residues. V lost 3 bases and J lost 4, with 13 bases in between. CDR3 nucleotides: TGCGCCAGCAGCTACATGGGGGCGGGAGAGACCCAGTACTTC. Amino acid sequence: CASSYMGAGETQYF.

V is TRBV5-4 and J is TRBJ2-7; 7 bases map to TRBD1. V shed 3 bases, J shed 3 bases, and the junction held 3 bases outside the gene matches. The CDR3 has 13 residues. Germline CDR1 SGHNT, CDR2 YYREEE (reference sequence). This CDR3 is CASSSTGFYEQYF. The CDR3 DNA sequence: TGTGCCAGCAGCTCGACAGGGTTCTACGAGCAGTACTTC.

This clone was counted a few times. V usage is TRBV4-1 and J usage is TRBJ2-7; 9 bases are a match to TRBD1. The CDR3 covers 16 residues. Germline loops: CDR1 MGHRA, CDR2 YSYEKL. V dropped 4 bases and J dropped 0; count of bases not matched to a gene: 7. Here the CDR3 reads CASSRAGTGSSYEQYF. CDR3 coding DNA: TGCGCCAGCAGCCGAGCGGGGACAGGGAGCTCCTACGAGCAGTACTTC.

The genes are TRBV28 and TRBJ2-1; 9 nucleotides align to TRBD2. Per germline, CDR1 MDHEN and CDR2 SYDVKM. CDR3 size: 15 residues. V was clipped by 5 bases and J by 5 bases; unmatched bases: 7. CDR3 sequence: CASSPWVAGDNEQFF. In DNA form, the CDR3 reads TGTGCCAGCAGTCCCTGGGTAGCGGGAGACAATGAGCAGTTCTTC.

This rearrangement joins TRBV11-2 to TRBJ1-4; 8 nucleotides align to TRBD1. Per the germline V gene, CDR1 is SGHAT and CDR2 is FQNNGV. This CDR3 is built from 14 residues. The J segment lost 5 bases and the V segment lost 5 bases, leaving 4 bases of the junction unmatched. CDR3 nucleotides: TGTGCCAGCAGCCCCGGGACAGGAAATGAAAAACTGTTTTTT. Its protein product is CASSPGTGNEKLFF.

V and J are TRBV11-2 and TRBJ1-3; no definite D call. This CDR3 spans 15 amino acids. Trimming removed 3 bases at V and 0 bases at J, with 9 bases between. Germline V lookup: CDR1 SGHAT, CDR2 FQNNGV. The DNA of the CDR3 is TGTGCCAGCAGCTTCGGAGTAAGCTCTGGAAACACCATATATTTT. This sequence encodes CASSFGVSSGNTIYF.

The table lists this clone with a few counts. The V call is TRBV3-1 (or the pseudogene TRBV3-2), the J call TRBJ2-1; 11 nucleotides align to TRBD2. The V segment lost 2 bases and the J segment 5 bases; nucleotides outside the gene matches: 5. Germline assignment: CDR1 LGHDT and CDR2 YNNKEL (reference sequence). The CDR3 spans 16 residues. The CDR3 DNA is TGTGCCAGCAGCCAACGTAGCGGGAGGGGGAACAATGAGCAGTTCTTC. Its protein is CASSQRSGRGNNEQFF.

CDR3 in amino acids: CASSGQGVYSDGYTF. The DNA for the CDR3 is TGTGCCAGCAGTGGACAGGGGGTATATTCGGATGGCTACACCTTC. The rearrangement joins TRBV2 to TRBJ1-2; TRBD1 matches at 9 bases. This CDR3 comprises 15 residues. Germline V CDR1 and CDR2: SNHLY, FYNNEI. V lost 4 bases and J lost 6; bases outside the gene matches: 9.

The chain recombines TRBV10-3 with TRBJ1-3; TRBD1 aligns across 7 bases. Germline assignment: CDR1 ENHRY and CDR2 SYGVKD. The CDR3 sequence is 18 residues long. J lost 0 bases, V lost 0 bases, and 8 bases had no gene match. The CDR3 coding sequence is TGTGCCATCAGTGAGTCGGACCCAGGGGGAAGCTCTGGAAACACCATATATTTT. It codes for CAISESDPGGSSGNTIYF.

The chain combines TRBV5-1 with TRBJ1-3; D is uncertain. This CDR3 is 14 amino acids long. V dropped 0 bases and J dropped 1 base, with 5 bases sitting between them. Germline loops: CDR1 SGHRS, CDR2 YFSETQ. The CDR3 here is CASSLDISGNTIYF. Here the CDR3 DNA reads TGCGCCAGCAGCTTGGACATTTCTGGAAACACCATATATTTT.

The rearrangement joins TRBV4-1 to TRBJ1-1, with D unresolved. V lost 0 bases to trimming and J lost 1 base, with 9 bases between them. The length of the CDR3 is 15 residues. Germline V gives CDR1 MGHRA, CDR2 YSYEKL. The CDR3 sequence: CASSQEGLANTEAFF. CDR3 nucleotides: TGCGCCAGCAGCCAAGAGGGCCTAGCGAACACTGAAGCTTTCTTT.

The chain combines TRBV7-9 with TRBJ2-3, with TRBD2 matching over 11 bases. Trimming cost V 2 bases and J 4 bases; bases outside gene matches: 8. The germline V gene encodes CDR1 SEHNR and CDR2 FQNEAQ (reference sequence). CDR3 length: 17 residues. The CDR3 sequence: CASSLRRGSGRADTQYF. The CDR3 DNA sequence: TGTGCCAGCAGCTTACGTCGTGGTAGCGGGAGGGCAGATACGCAGTATTTT.

V is TRBV15 and J is TRBJ2-7; 9 bases map to TRBD1. CDR1 and CDR2 from the germline V gene are LNHNV and YYDKDF (reference sequence). The CDR3 extends over 16 amino acids. Trimming cost V 1 base and J 6 bases; bases outside gene matches: 10. The chain's CDR3 is CATSRGGGQGRSEQYF. The DNA for the CDR3 is TGTGCCACCAGCAGAGGGGGGGGACAGGGTAGGTCCGAGCAGTACTTC.

This chain uses TRBV5-1 with TRBJ2-1; 11 nucleotides align to TRBD1. The CDR3 covers 16 residues. The germline V gene encodes CDR1 SGHRS and CDR2 YFSETQ. V was clipped by 3 bases and J by 7 bases; unmatched bases: 9. The CDR3 bases are TGCGCCAGCAGCTACGGACCGGGACAGGGGGTAAATGAGCAGTTCTTC. Protein product: CASSYGPGQGVNEQFF.

This chain links TRBV7-6 with TRBJ2-7; TRBD2 matches 9 bases. The CDR3 loop spans 13 amino acids. J gave up 4 bases and V 6 bases, and 4 bases lay outside the gene matches. CDR1 SGHVS and CDR2 FNYEAQ come from the germline V gene. This chain's CDR3 is CASSSTSGYEQYF. CDR3 nucleotides: TGTGCCAGCAGTTCGACTAGCGGTTACGAGCAGTACTTC.

The rearrangement uses TRBV9 and TRBJ2-2; perhaps TRBD2 as D (6 bases). CDR1 is SGDLS, CDR2 YYNGEE, per germline. This CDR3 region has 15 residues. With 3 bases removed from V and 6 bases from J, the gap between germline ends came to 15 bases. CDR3 nucleotides: TGTGCCAGCAGCGCGGTCCCGGAGGGTGCCGGGGAGCTGTTTTTT. Protein product: CASSAVPEGAGELFF.

The chain is built from TRBV10-1 and TRBJ2-7, with 9 bases aligning to TRBD1. The ends lost 6 bases at V and 2 bases at J; junction bases unmatched: 2. The CDR3 runs to 13 residues. Per the germline V gene, CDR1 is WNHNN and CDR2 is SYGVQD (reference sequence). This CDR3 is CASSRDRAYEQYF. The CDR3 DNA sequence: TGCGCCAGCAGCCGGGACAGGGCCTACGAGCAGTACTTC.

The chain recombines TRBV3-1 (or the pseudogene TRBV3-2) with TRBJ1-3, with a tentative D call TRBD1 (5 bases). Deletions cut 4 bases from V and 7 bases from J, with 14 bases between. The CDR3 loop spans 14 amino acids. Germline V gene data show CDR1 as LGHDT and CDR2 as YNNKEL (reference sequence). The DNA for the CDR3 is TGTGCCAGCAGCCCTCCGGGGGTCGGCAACACCATATATTTT. Translating gives CASSPPGVGNTIYF.

The J gene is TRBJ2-2, the V gene TRBV3-1 (or the pseudogene TRBV3-2), with D perhaps matching TRBD2 (6 bases). Deletions cut 3 bases from V and 5 bases from J, with 13 bases between. The CDR3 extends over 15 amino acids. Germline loops: CDR1 LGHDT, CDR2 YNNKEL (reference sequence). CDR3 sequence (DNA): TGTGCCAGCAGCCATCGGGACTTAGGAACCGGGGAGCTGTTTTTT. This gives the protein CASSHRDLGTGELFF.

This clone was observed a handful of times. The V gene is TRBV5-1, the J gene TRBJ1-6; D ambiguous. This CDR3 has 15 amino acids. Between the trimmed V and J ends, which lost 4 bases and 1 base, there was a span of 9 bases. CDR1 and CDR2 from the germline V gene are SGHRS and YFSETQ. The CDR3 DNA follows: TGCGCCAGCAGCCCAACGGAGTCCTATAATTCACCCCTCCACTTT. Translation gives CASSPTESYNSPLHF.